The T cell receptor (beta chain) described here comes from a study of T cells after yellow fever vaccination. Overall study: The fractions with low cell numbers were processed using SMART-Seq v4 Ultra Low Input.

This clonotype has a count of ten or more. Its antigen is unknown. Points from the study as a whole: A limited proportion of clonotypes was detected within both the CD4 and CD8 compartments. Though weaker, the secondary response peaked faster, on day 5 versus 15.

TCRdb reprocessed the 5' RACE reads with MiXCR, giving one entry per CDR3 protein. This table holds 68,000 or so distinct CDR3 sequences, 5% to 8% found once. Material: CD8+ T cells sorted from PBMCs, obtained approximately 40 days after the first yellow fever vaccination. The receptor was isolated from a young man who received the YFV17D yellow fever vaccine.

CDR3 protein: CSVYLSGDSPLHF. The DNA of the CDR3 is TGCAGCGTTTATCTGTCCGGGGATTCACCCCTCCACTTT. The chain employs TRBV29-1 and TRBJ1-6; D remains unclear. The germline V gene encodes CDR1 SQVTM and CDR2 ANQGSEA. CDR3 length: 13 residues. The V end lost 5 bases, the J end lost 8 bases, and 13 bases lay between the germline ends.